Listed below are T cell receptor beta chains from one sample, sequenced in a study of blood T cell repertoires in COVID-19. TCRdb's table, derived via immunoSEQ multiplex PCR, lists solely in-frame clones and lacks some. The sample has 150,000 to 250,000 clones; approximately 84% are singletons. The material sequenced was PBMCs or T cells enriched from blood (not recorded which). The receptor source for this set is a man in his forties who had recovered from COVID-19. Each CDR3 is given with its conserved first and last residue. The order of the fields is D gene, clone size, V gene, J gene, CDR3 DNA, CDR3 protein. D genes are given only for firm matches. Not all rows give a size; the values are once, few, many and, for expanded clones, a class.

d_gene: TRBD1
abundance: .
v_gene: TRBV2
j_gene: TRBJ2-7
CDR3nt: TGTGCCAGCCGTCCGGGACAGGGGGCTCCCGAGCAGTACTTC
CDR3aa: CASRPGQGAPEQYF

d_gene: .
abundance: once
v_gene: TRBV19
j_gene: TRBJ2-1
CDR3nt: TGTGCCAGTAGTATCGCGGCGGGGATCGTAGCGTATGAGCAGTTCTTC
CDR3aa: CASSIAAGIVAYEQFF

d_gene: .
abundance: .
v_gene: TRBV28
j_gene: TRBJ1-1
CDR3nt: TGTGCCAGCACCCGAAAGAGGGTGGGGGGGCCCTGGATGGTGAACACTGAAGCTTTCTTT
CDR3aa: CASTRKRVGGPWMVNTEAFF

d_gene: .
abundance: .
v_gene: TRBV19
j_gene: TRBJ2-3
CDR3nt: TGTGCCAGTACCAGGGGCGCAGATACGCAGTATTTT
CDR3aa: CASTRGADTQYF

d_gene: TRBD2
abundance: .
v_gene: TRBV5-1
j_gene: TRBJ2-3
CDR3nt: TGCGCCAGCAGCTTGGCCGCGGGGGACGATACGCAGTATTTT
CDR3aa: CASSLAAGDDTQYF

d_gene: .
abundance: .
v_gene: TRBV7-2
j_gene: TRBJ1-5
CDR3nt: TGTGCCAGCAACTTACAGGGTGGGCAGCCCCAGCATTTT
CDR3aa: CASNLQGGQPQHF

d_gene: .
abundance: .
v_gene: TRBV7-9
j_gene: TRBJ1-5
CDR3nt: TGTGCCAGCAGCCCCTTGGAACAGGGTGGCAATCAGCCCCAGCATTTT
CDR3aa: CASSPLEQGGNQPQHF

d_gene: TRBD1
abundance: .
v_gene: TRBV5-1
j_gene: TRBJ2-5
CDR3nt: TGCGCCAGCAGCTCCGGACAGGGTCATTGGGAGACCCAGTACTTC
CDR3aa: CASSSGQGHWETQYF

d_gene: TRBD1
abundance: .
v_gene: TRBV12-3/TRBV12-4
j_gene: TRBJ2-1
CDR3nt: TGTGCCAGCAGTACCCGAGGGGGCGCTGAGCAGTTCTTC
CDR3aa: CASSTRGGAEQFF

d_gene: .
abundance: once
v_gene: TRBV24-1
j_gene: TRBJ1-2
CDR3nt: TGTGCCACCAGTGACAACCTTATCAGGGGCGGCTACACCTTC
CDR3aa: CATSDNLIRGGYTF

d_gene: TRBD1
abundance: .
v_gene: TRBV2
j_gene: TRBJ1-5
CDR3nt: TGTGCCAGCAGTGAGGGGGACAGGGTGCAGCCCCAGCATTTT
CDR3aa: CASSEGDRVQPQHF

d_gene: TRBD1
abundance: .
v_gene: TRBV19
j_gene: TRBJ1-2
CDR3nt: TGTGCCAGTAGTATAGCGGGACAGTATGGCTACACCTTC
CDR3aa: CASSIAGQYGYTF

d_gene: TRBD1
abundance: .
v_gene: TRBV6-1
j_gene: TRBJ1-1
CDR3nt: TGTGCCAGCAGTTTCGACAGGGGAGGGACTGAAGCTTTCTTT
CDR3aa: CASSFDRGGTEAFF

d_gene: .
abundance: .
v_gene: TRBV27
j_gene: TRBJ2-3
CDR3nt: TGTGCCAGCAGGCCAAGGGGTTATCGGACAGATACGCAGTATTTT
CDR3aa: CASRPRGYRTDTQYF

d_gene: TRBD2
abundance: .
v_gene: TRBV3-1/TRBV3-2
j_gene: TRBJ2-1
CDR3nt: TGTGCCAGCAGCCAAGATAGGGGACTAGCGGGCGACAGGAATGAGCAGTTCTTC
CDR3aa: CASSQDRGLAGDRNEQFF

d_gene: .
abundance: .
v_gene: TRBV2
j_gene: TRBJ1-1
CDR3nt: TGTGCCAGCGGCGCTGGAGTGAACACTGAAGCTTTCTTT
CDR3aa: CASGAGVNTEAFF

d_gene: TRBD1
abundance: .
v_gene: TRBV12-5
j_gene: TRBJ2-1
CDR3nt: TGTGCTAGTGGACCTGGGTTCGGGACAGGGCGCAATGAGCAGTTCTTC
CDR3aa: CASGPGFGTGRNEQFF

d_gene: TRBD2
abundance: .
v_gene: TRBV5-1
j_gene: TRBJ2-7
CDR3nt: TGCGCCAGCAGCTTGGGGGCGGGGGGCAGCTCCTACGAGCAGTACTTC
CDR3aa: CASSLGAGGSSYEQYF

d_gene: TRBD1
abundance: .
v_gene: TRBV19
j_gene: TRBJ2-2
CDR3nt: TGTGCCAGTAACCCGACAGGGGGCCGTAACACCGGGGAGCTGTTTTTT
CDR3aa: CASNPTGGRNTGELFF

d_gene: TRBD2
abundance: .
v_gene: TRBV4-1
j_gene: TRBJ2-7
CDR3nt: TGCGCCAGCAGCCAAGACTACGGGGGGGCGAGGGAGCAGTACTTC
CDR3aa: CASSQDYGGAREQYF

d_gene: TRBD1
abundance: .
v_gene: TRBV5-1
j_gene: TRBJ1-1
CDR3nt: TGCGCCAGCAGACCTACAGGGGGCACTGAAGCTTTCTTT
CDR3aa: CASRPTGGTEAFF

d_gene: TRBD2
abundance: .
v_gene: TRBV3-1/TRBV3-2
j_gene: TRBJ2-1
CDR3nt: TGTGCCAGCAGCCAAGATAGGGGGCTAGCGGGGACATACAATGAGCAGTTCTTC
CDR3aa: CASSQDRGLAGTYNEQFF

d_gene: .
abundance: .
v_gene: TRBV3-1/TRBV3-2
j_gene: TRBJ1-6
CDR3nt: TGTGCCAGCAGCCTTGTTTCCGGGACTAATAATTCACCCCTCCACTTT
CDR3aa: CASSLVSGTNNSPLHF

d_gene: .
abundance: few
v_gene: TRBV5-1
j_gene: TRBJ1-2
CDR3nt: TGCGCCAGCAGCTTGGAACGCGAGGGCTACACCTTC
CDR3aa: CASSLEREGYTF

d_gene: TRBD1
abundance: few
v_gene: TRBV5-1
j_gene: TRBJ1-6
CDR3nt: TGCGCCAGCAGCCGTTCAGGGGGGACCTATAATTCACCCCTCCACTTT
CDR3aa: CASSRSGGTYNSPLHF

d_gene: .
abundance: .
v_gene: TRBV18
j_gene: TRBJ1-2
CDR3nt: TGTGCCAGCTCACCATTCGGACAGAGTGGCTACACCTTC
CDR3aa: CASSPFGQSGYTF

d_gene: .
abundance: .
v_gene: TRBV5-4
j_gene: TRBJ2-3
CDR3nt: TGTGCCAGCAGCTTGGCCGGGGGAGATACGCAGTATTTT
CDR3aa: CASSLAGGDTQYF

d_gene: TRBD1
abundance: .
v_gene: TRBV5-4
j_gene: TRBJ1-5
CDR3nt: TGTGCCAGCAGCTTGGGAGGGGGCTCGGATGGGCCCCAGCATTTT
CDR3aa: CASSLGGGSDGPQHF

d_gene: TRBD2
abundance: .
v_gene: TRBV9
j_gene: TRBJ2-1
CDR3nt: TGTGCCAGCAGCGTCGGACTAGCGGTGCACAATGAGCAGTTCTTC
CDR3aa: CASSVGLAVHNEQFF

d_gene: .
abundance: .
v_gene: TRBV5-1
j_gene: TRBJ1-6
CDR3nt: TGCGCCAGCAGCTTGCAGGGGCCCTCAGAAAATTCACCCCTCCACTTT
CDR3aa: CASSLQGPSENSPLHF

d_gene: .
abundance: .
v_gene: TRBV5-1
j_gene: TRBJ2-3
CDR3nt: TGCGCCAGCAGCTTGGACAGGGGCACAGATACGCAGTATTTT
CDR3aa: CASSLDRGTDTQYF

d_gene: .
abundance: .
v_gene: TRBV5-5
j_gene: TRBJ1-3
CDR3nt: TGTGCCAGCATAAATAACGTCGGGGTTGTGTCTGGAAACACCATATATTTT
CDR3aa: CASINNVGVVSGNTIYF

d_gene: .
abundance: .
v_gene: TRBV7-8
j_gene: TRBJ2-1
CDR3nt: TGTGCCAGCAGCGCCCAGACTAGTGTTAGCTTCTACAATGAGCAGTTCTTC
CDR3aa: CASSAQTSVSFYNEQFF

d_gene: .
abundance: .
v_gene: TRBV4-2
j_gene: TRBJ1-1
CDR3nt: TGTGCCAGCAGCCAAGTGGAGAGGGTTTCTGAAGCTTTCTTT
CDR3aa: CASSQVERVSEAFF

d_gene: .
abundance: once
v_gene: TRBV29-1
j_gene: TRBJ1-1
CDR3nt: TGCAGCGTTCTATTGGGGGGGCCCACTGAAGCTTTCTTT
CDR3aa: CSVLLGGPTEAFF

d_gene: TRBD2
abundance: .
v_gene: TRBV10-1
j_gene: TRBJ2-1
CDR3nt: TGCGCCACCGGACTAGCGGGGGGCGGTGAGCAGTTCTTC
CDR3aa: CATGLAGGGEQFF

d_gene: .
abundance: .
v_gene: TRBV11-2
j_gene: TRBJ2-2
CDR3nt: TGTGCCAGCAGACTAGGGGGGGCTAACACCGGGGAGCTGTTTTTT
CDR3aa: CASRLGGANTGELFF

d_gene: .
abundance: .
v_gene: TRBV7-8
j_gene: TRBJ1-2
CDR3nt: TGTGCCAGCAGCTTAGGTCGATTCGACAGTTTCTATGGCTACACCTTC
CDR3aa: CASSLGRFDSFYGYTF

d_gene: .
abundance: .
v_gene: TRBV5-6
j_gene: TRBJ2-2
CDR3nt: TGTGCCAGCAGTCAGGGTTGGGGGGAACTGAACACCGGGGAGCTGTTTTTT
CDR3aa: CASSQGWGELNTGELFF

d_gene: TRBD1
abundance: .
v_gene: TRBV7-2
j_gene: TRBJ2-7
CDR3nt: TGTGCCAGCAGCCAGGGACAGTTTCTCCCTGAGCAGTACTTC
CDR3aa: CASSQGQFLPEQYF

d_gene: .
abundance: .
v_gene: TRBV6-5
j_gene: TRBJ1-2
CDR3nt: TGTGCCAGCTCGCTACTGAACTATGGCTACACCTTC
CDR3aa: CASSLLNYGYTF

d_gene: .
abundance: .
v_gene: TRBV7-6
j_gene: TRBJ2-5
CDR3nt: TGTGCCAGCAGCTTGGGCAATCAAGAGACCCAGTACTTC
CDR3aa: CASSLGNQETQYF

d_gene: TRBD1
abundance: .
v_gene: TRBV24-1
j_gene: TRBJ1-5
CDR3nt: TGTGCCACCAGTGAGACAGGGTCCCCTCAGCCCCAGCATTTT
CDR3aa: CATSETGSPQPQHF

d_gene: .
abundance: .
v_gene: TRBV5-1
j_gene: TRBJ1-5
CDR3nt: TGCGCCAGCAGCTTACGTTTACTCGGGGAGGTAGATCAGCCCCAGCATTTT
CDR3aa: CASSLRLLGEVDQPQHF

d_gene: .
abundance: .
v_gene: TRBV18
j_gene: TRBJ2-6
CDR3nt: TGTGCCAGCTCACTCAATGTGGCGGTTTCTGGGGCCAACGTCCTGACTTTC
CDR3aa: CASSLNVAVSGANVLTF

d_gene: .
abundance: .
v_gene: TRBV6-5
j_gene: TRBJ2-2
CDR3nt: TGTGCCAGCAGTGACTCCGCGAACACCGGGGAGCTGTTTTTT
CDR3aa: CASSDSANTGELFF